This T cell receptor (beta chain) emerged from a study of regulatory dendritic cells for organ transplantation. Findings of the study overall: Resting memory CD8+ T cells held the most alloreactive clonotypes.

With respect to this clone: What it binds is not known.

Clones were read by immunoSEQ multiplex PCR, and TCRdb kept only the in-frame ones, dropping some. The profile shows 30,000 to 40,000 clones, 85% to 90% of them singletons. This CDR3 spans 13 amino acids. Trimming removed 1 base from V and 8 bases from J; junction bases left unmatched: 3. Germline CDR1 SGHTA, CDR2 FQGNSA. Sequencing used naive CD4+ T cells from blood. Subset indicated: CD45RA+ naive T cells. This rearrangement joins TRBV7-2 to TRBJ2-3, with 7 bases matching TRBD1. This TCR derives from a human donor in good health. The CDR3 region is CASSLEGASTQYF. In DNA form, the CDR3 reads TGTGCCAGCAGCTTAGAGGGGGCGTCTACGCAGTATTTT.